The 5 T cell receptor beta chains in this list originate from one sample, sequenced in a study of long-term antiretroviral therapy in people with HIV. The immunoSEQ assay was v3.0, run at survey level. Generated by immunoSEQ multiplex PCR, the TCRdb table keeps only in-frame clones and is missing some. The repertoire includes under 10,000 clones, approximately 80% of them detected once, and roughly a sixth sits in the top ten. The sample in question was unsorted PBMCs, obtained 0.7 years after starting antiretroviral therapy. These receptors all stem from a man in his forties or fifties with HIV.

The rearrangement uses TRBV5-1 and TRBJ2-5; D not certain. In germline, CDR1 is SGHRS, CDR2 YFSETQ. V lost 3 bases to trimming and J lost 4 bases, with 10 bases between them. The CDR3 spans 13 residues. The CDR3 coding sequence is TGCGCCAGCAGCTCGCTGGGGTTAGAGACCCAGTACTTC. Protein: CASSSLGLETQYF. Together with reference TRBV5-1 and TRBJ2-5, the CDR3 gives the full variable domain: KAGVTQTPRYLIKTRGQQVTLSCSPISGHRSVSWYQQTPGQGLQFLFEYFSETQRNKGNFPGRFSGRQFSNSRSEMNVSTLELGDSALYLCASSSLGLETQYFGPGTRLLVL.

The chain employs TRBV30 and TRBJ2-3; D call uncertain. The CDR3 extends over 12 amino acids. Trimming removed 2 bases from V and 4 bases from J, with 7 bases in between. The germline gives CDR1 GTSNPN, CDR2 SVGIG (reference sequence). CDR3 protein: CAWSPVADTQYF. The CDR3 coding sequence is TGTGCCTGGAGTCCCGTTGCAGATACGCAGTATTTT.

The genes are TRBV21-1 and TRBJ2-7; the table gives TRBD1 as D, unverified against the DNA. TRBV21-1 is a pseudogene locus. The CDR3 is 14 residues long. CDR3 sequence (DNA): TGTGCCAGCAGCAAAAGGACAGTTAACTACGAGCAGTACTTC. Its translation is CASSKRTVNYEQYF.

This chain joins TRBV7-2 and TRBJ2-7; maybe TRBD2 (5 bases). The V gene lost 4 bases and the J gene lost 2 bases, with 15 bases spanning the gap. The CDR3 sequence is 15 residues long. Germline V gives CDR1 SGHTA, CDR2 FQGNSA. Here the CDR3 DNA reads TGTGCCAGCAGCTCCCGGGGTATAAGAACCTACGAGCAGTACTTC. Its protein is CASSSRGIRTYEQYF.

CDR3 coding DNA: TGCGCCAGCAGCGTCGGACCCAACACTGAAGCTTTCTTT. Translating gives CASSVGPNTEAFF. This chain uses TRBV5-1 with TRBJ1-1; no clear D. CDR3 length: 13 residues. Trimming shortened V by 4 bases and J by 2 bases, and 9 bases separated the two germline ends. Germline CDR1 SGHRS, CDR2 YFSETQ. Filled out from reference TRBV5-1 and TRBJ1-1, the complete variable domain reads KAGVTQTPRYLIKTRGQQVTLSCSPISGHRSVSWYQQTPGQGLQFLFEYFSETQRNKGNFPGRFSGRQFSNSRSEMNVSTLELGDSALYLCASSVGPNTEAFFGQGTRLTVV.